What follows are 21 T cell receptor beta chains derived from one specimen sequenced in a study of T cell clonality in common variable immunodeficiency. TCRdb's copy holds only in-frame clones and misses some; the assay was immunoSEQ multiplex PCR. This repertoire holds under 45,000 clones, and none appear only once. Sequencing was done on a sample of peripheral blood mononuclear cells. These receptors came from a person aged 18 to 75 in good health.

Ten or more counts support this clone. The CDR3 is cut off 3 residues early in the read; its end comes from the germline J gene. The chain joins TRBV30 to TRBJ1-2; possible D gene TRBD1, 5 bases. The CDR3 runs to 12 residues. The V and J ends lost 0 bases and 6 bases respectively, with 8 bases between them. Germline V CDR1 and CDR2: GTSNPN, SVGIG (reference sequence). The CDR3 is CAWSVGANGYTF. CDR3 DNA (partial): TGTGCCTGGAGTGTAGGGGCTAATGGC.

This clone has at least ten counts. The sequence runs out 3 residues before the end of the CDR3; the remainder is reconstructed from the germline J gene. The chain uses TRBV14 and TRBJ2-7; D ambiguous. The CDR3 length is 14 residues. Germline assignment: CDR1 SGHDN and CDR2 FVKESK. Deletions cut 0 bases from V and 2 bases from J, with 8 bases between. The CDR3 DNA, read in part, is TGTGCCAGCAGCCAAGAAGGCACCACCTACGAG. Amino acids: CASSQEGTTYE. From start to end, the CDR3 is CASSQEGTTYEQYF.

This clone came up many times. Coverage ceases 3 residues before the CDR3 finishes, and the germline J gene fills in the end. The rearrangement links TRBV2 to TRBJ1-1; a weak D match, TRBD1 (6 bases). This CDR3 has 14 amino acids. Between the trimmed V and J ends, which lost 7 bases and 5 bases, there was a span of 17 bases. Germline V gene lookup returns CDR1 SNHLY and CDR2 FYNNEI. The CDR3 bases that were read are TGTGCCAGCACTAAGGGGGGGGGTCTAACTGAA. It translates to CASTKGGGLTE. In full, the CDR3 reads CASTKGGGLTEAFF.

Ten or more counts support this clone. Read sequence stops 3 residues before the CDR3 end, and the germline J gene provides the missing end. The chain joins TRBV4-1 to TRBJ2-3; TRBD2 matches 10 bases. The CDR3 extends over 15 amino acids. Germline loops: CDR1 MGHRA, CDR2 YSYEKL. V shed 0 bases, J shed 6 bases, and the junction held 3 bases outside the gene matches. CDR3 protein: CASSQEASGSDTQYF. Incomplete CDR3 DNA: TGCGCCAGCAGCCAAGAGGCTAGCGGGAGCGATACG.

In regard to this clone: Read coverage stops 3 residues before the CDR3 terminus; the germline J gene supplies the remainder. The chain links TRBV11-3 to TRBJ2-3; 10 nucleotides match TRBD1. CDR1 SGHNT and CDR2 YENEEA come from the germline V gene. This CDR3 has 14 residues. CDR3 DNA, as far as it was read: TGTGCCAGCTCCCGTCCCGGGACAGGGGAGACG. Encoded protein: CASSRPGTGET. The complete CDR3 sequence is CASSRPGTGETQYF.

This clone was seen many times. Read sequence stops 3 residues before the CDR3 end, and the germline J gene provides the missing end. The chain has TRBV5-5 and TRBJ1-2; 7 bases are a match to TRBD1. Germline CDR1 is SGHKS and CDR2 is YYEKEE (reference sequence). The CDR3 consists of 15 residues. The sequenced part of the CDR3 DNA is TGTGCCAGCAGCCCCGGGACAGACTATGTTGGGGGC. It encodes CASSPGTDYVGG. The whole CDR3 reads CASSPGTDYVGGYTF.

Many counts were recorded for this clone. The CDR3 is cut off 3 residues early in the read; its end comes from the germline J gene. The chain joins TRBV5-1 to TRBJ1-6; D might be TRBD1 (5 bases). Germline V lookup: CDR1 SGHRS, CDR2 YFSETQ. The CDR3 spans 15 residues. This CDR3 reads CASSSDGGDGFPLHF. Partial CDR3 DNA: TGCGCCAGCAGCTCGGACGGGGGGGACGGCTTCCCC. Variable domain in full (rest from reference TRBV5-1 and TRBJ1-6): KAGVTQTPRYLIKTRGQQVTLSCSPISGHRSVSWYQQTPGQGLQFLFEYFSETQRNKGNFPGRFSGRQFSNSRSEMNVSTLELGDSALYLCASSSDGGDGFPLHFGNGTRLTVT.

Ten or more counts support this clone. The read halts 3 residues ahead of the CDR3 end, with the missing end drawn from the germline J gene. The V call is TRBV5-1, the J call TRBJ2-5; tentatively, D is TRBD2 (7 bases). Germline V gene data show CDR1 as SGHRS and CDR2 as YFSETQ. This CDR3 is built from 15 residues. V was pared by 0 bases and J by 5 bases, with 14 bases between. Partial CDR3 DNA: TGCGCCAGCAGCTTGGCCCGGGGGGCCCGGGAGACC. Protein product: CASSLARGARET. The whole CDR3 region reads CASSLARGARETQYF.

This clone appeared many times. The read is 3 residues too short to cover the CDR3 end, so that end is filled in from the germline J gene. The chain combines TRBV20-1 with TRBJ2-5; TRBD2 matches 11 bases. The junction had 8 bases not matched to a gene; V was cut back by 2 bases and J by 6 bases. From germline, CDR1 is DFQATT and CDR2 SNEGSKA (reference sequence). CDR3 size: 15 residues. CDR3 residues: CSARRVAGGIKTQYF. CDR3 DNA, as far as it was read: TGCAGTGCTAGAAGGGTAGCGGGGGGGATTAAGACC.

In the case of this clone: From the germline J gene comes the end of the CDR3, since the read stops 3 residues before it. The chain recombines TRBV19 with TRBJ1-2, with 7 bases identical to TRBD1. The CDR3 consists of 13 residues. Unmatched junction bases numbered 4, after V lost 5 bases and J lost 4 bases. The germline gives CDR1 LNHDA, CDR2 SQIVND (reference sequence). The sequenced part of the CDR3 DNA is TGTGCCAGTAGTCTACAGGGGTCCTATGGC. Translating gives CASSLQGSYG. The full CDR3 sequence reads CASSLQGSYGYTF.

This clone has at least ten counts. The DNA ends 3 residues before the CDR3 does, and the rest of the CDR3 is filled in from the germline J gene. The chain has TRBV7-9 and TRBJ1-1, with 7 bases that match TRBD1. J lost 4 bases, V lost 6 bases, and 11 bases had no gene match. This CDR3 is built from 15 residues. Germline values: CDR1 SEHNR, CDR2 FQNEAQ (reference sequence). The covered CDR3 bases are TGTGCCAGCAGTAGACTCGGACAGGTGAGCACTGAA. Amino acid sequence: CASSRLGQVSTE. The complete CDR3 sequence is CASSRLGQVSTEAFF.

This clone showed up many times. Read data end 3 residues before the CDR3 end; the end is taken from the germline J gene. This sequence joins TRBV30 and TRBJ2-2; D is perhaps TRBD1 (6 bases). CDR3 size: 14 residues. Germline CDR1 reads GTSNPN; CDR2 reads SVGIG (reference sequence). Here the CDR3 reads CAWSVGQSREKLFF. The part of the CDR3 DNA that was read is TGTGCCTGGAGTGTAGGACAGAGCCGTGAAAAG.

This clone was recorded a few times. The read finishes 3 residues shy of the CDR3 end, and the germline J gene is used to complete it. The chain carries TRBV7-9 and TRBJ1-1; perhaps TRBD1 as D (5 bases). The length of the CDR3 is 15 residues. Germline CDR1 SEHNR, CDR2 FQNEAQ (reference sequence). The CDR3 bases that were read are TGTGCCAGCAGCTTAAGGGCAGGGAGCTCCTACGAG. Its translation is CASSLRAGSSYE. The full CDR3 is CASSLRAGSSYEAFF.

For this clone: The read comes to an end 3 residues before the CDR3 does, leaving the germline J gene to fill in the end. V gene TRBV7-9 combines with J gene TRBJ2-2; tentative D call: TRBD2 (5 bases). This CDR3 comprises 15 residues. Looked up from germline, CDR1 is SEHNR and CDR2 is FQNEAQ (reference sequence). Trimming removed 1 base from V and 9 bases from J, with 15 bases in between. The CDR3 here is CASSLDGLAFRELFF. CDR3 DNA, as far as it was read: TGTGCCAGCAGCTTAGATGGACTCGCGTTCAGGGAG. Variable domain in full (rest from reference TRBV7-9 and TRBJ2-2): DTGVSQNPRHKITKRGQNVTFRCDPISEHNRLYWYRQTLGQGPEFLTYFQNEAQLEKSRLLSDRFSAERPKGSFSTLEIQRTEQGDSAMYLCASSLDGLAFRELFFGEGSRLTVL.

About this clone itself: The read ends 3 residues before the CDR3 terminus; that terminus is restored from the germline J gene. The rearrangement joins TRBV11-2 to TRBJ2-3, with D tentatively TRBD1 (5 bases). This CDR3 has 14 residues. Germline CDR1 is SGHAT and CDR2 is FQNNGV. The ends were cut back, 0 bases at V and 4 bases at J, with 8 bases in the middle. The part of the CDR3 DNA that was read is TGTGCCAGCAGCTTAGACAGGGCGCCAGATACG. It encodes CASSLDRAPDT. In full, the CDR3 reads CASSLDRAPDTQYF.

This clone was picked up many times. Sequencing ends 3 residues short of the CDR3 end; the germline J gene provides the rest. The rearrangement uses TRBV20-1 and TRBJ2-4, with TRBD1 matching 8 bases. This CDR3 contains 14 residues. Per germline, CDR1 DFQATT and CDR2 SNEGSKA (reference sequence). Losses at the gene ends were 3 bases for V and 7 bases for J; bases not matched to a gene: 8. This CDR3 is CSARGQDPQNIQYF. The sequenced part of the CDR3 DNA is TGCAGTGCTAGGGGACAGGACCCTCAGAACATT.

There are many counts of this clone. The read ends 3 residues before the CDR3 terminus; that terminus is restored from the germline J gene. The chain recombines TRBV28 with TRBJ1-4; 8 bases match TRBD1. The CDR3 totals 15 residues. Germline loops: CDR1 MDHEN, CDR2 SYDVKM. V shed 5 bases and J 8 bases; nucleotides not matched to a gene: 10. The covered CDR3 bases are TGTGCCAGCAGTCCCGGACAGGGCTTTAGGGAAAAA. Translation gives CASSPGQGFREK. The whole CDR3 protein is CASSPGQGFREKLFF.

For this clone: The junction shows a germline mismatch at one end, possibly a read error. The read ends 3 residues early relative to the CDR3; the germline J gene fills the gap. The chain uses TRBV30 and TRBJ2-1, with 9 bases fitting TRBD2. Per the germline V gene, CDR1 is GTSNPN and CDR2 is SVGIG (reference sequence). The CDR3 totals 16 residues. The CDR3 is CAWSPKSGLAYNEQFF. The CDR3 DNA, read in part, is TGTGCCTGGAGCCCGAAGTCGGGACTAGCCTATAATGAG. Using reference TRBV30 and TRBJ2-1 for the parts outside the CDR3, the full variable domain is SQTIHQWPATLVQPVGSPLSLECTVEGTSNPNLYWYRQAAGRGLQLLFYSVGIGQISSEVPQNLSASRPQDRQFILSSKKLLLSDSGFYLCAWSPKSGLAYNEQFFGPGTRLTVL.

As for this clone: The CDR3 goes on 3 residues after the read ends, and that part is filled in from the germline J gene. The gene calls are TRBV7-3 and TRBJ2-4; weak D call: TRBD1 (5 bases). From germline, CDR1 is SGHTA and CDR2 FQGTGA. This CDR3 contains 12 residues. The CDR3 DNA, read in part, is TGTGCCAGCAGCTCCACAGGTGTCGGT. Encoded protein: CASSSTGVG. The CDR3 in its entirety is CASSSTGVGQYF.

This clone has at least ten counts. The observed sequence ends 3 residues before the CDR3 terminus, with the missing tail filled in from the germline J gene. This chain connects TRBV20-1 to TRBJ2-5, with 12 bases aligning to TRBD2. This CDR3 is built from 16 residues. V was clipped by 3 bases and J by 1 base; unmatched bases: 6. Germline V CDR1 and CDR2: DFQATT, SNEGSKA (reference sequence). The CDR3 region is CSASPTSGGSQETQYF. The DNA read from the CDR3 is TGCAGTGCTAGCCCCACTAGCGGGGGGAGCCAAGAGACC.

On this clone itself: The read stops 3 residues short of the end of the CDR3; the missing end is completed from the germline J gene. The V and J genes are TRBV5-1 and TRBJ2-1; possible D gene TRBD1, 6 bases. Between the trimmed V and J ends, which lost 3 bases and 0 bases, there was a span of 10 bases. The CDR3 spans 15 residues. CDR1 and CDR2 (germline): SGHRS, YFSETQ. The DNA read from the CDR3 is TGCGCCAGCAGCTCTGGACAGAACTCCTACAATGAG. Translating it yields CASSSGQNSYNE. The whole CDR3 protein is CASSSGQNSYNEQFF.